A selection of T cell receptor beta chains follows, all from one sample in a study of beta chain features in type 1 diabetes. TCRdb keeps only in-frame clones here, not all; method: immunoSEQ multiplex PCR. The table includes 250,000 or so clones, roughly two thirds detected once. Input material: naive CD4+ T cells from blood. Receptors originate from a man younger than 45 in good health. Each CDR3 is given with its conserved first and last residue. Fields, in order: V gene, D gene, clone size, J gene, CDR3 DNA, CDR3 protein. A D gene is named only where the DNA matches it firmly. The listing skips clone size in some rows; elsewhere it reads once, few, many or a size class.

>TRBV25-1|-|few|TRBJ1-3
TGTGCCAGCAGTTCCCACAGATACTCTGGAAACACCATATATTTT
CASSSHRYSGNTIYF
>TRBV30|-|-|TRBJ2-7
TGTGCCTGGAGTCTACGGTCCAGAGGGGAGCAGTACTTC
CAWSLRSRGEQYF
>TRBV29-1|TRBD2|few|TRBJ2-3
TGCAGCGTGGCAACTACTAGCGGCTCTCCAGATACGCAGTATTTT
CSVATTSGSPDTQYF
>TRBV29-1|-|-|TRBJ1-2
TGCAGCGTAAGATCCGGGACACCTAACTATGGCTACACCTTC
CSVRSGTPNYGYTF
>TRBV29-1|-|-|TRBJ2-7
TGCAGCGTTGTCTCACGGGCCTTGGGAGAGCAGTACTTC
CSVVSRALGEQYF
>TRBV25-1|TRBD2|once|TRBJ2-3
TGTGCCAGCAGTGAATCCGGACTAGCGGGAGAAAGAGATACGCAGTATTTT
CASSESGLAGERDTQYF
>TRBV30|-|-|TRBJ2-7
TGTGCCTGGACTGTGATCGGTGGCTACGAGCAGTACTTC
CAWTVIGGYEQYF
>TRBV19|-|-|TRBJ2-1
TGTGCCAGTAGTCCCCCTTGGCGGGGCCTTGGGAATGAGCAGTTCTTC
CASSPPWRGLGNEQFF
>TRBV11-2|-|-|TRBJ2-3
TGTGCCAGCCCCAATACGCAGTATTTT
CASPNTQYF
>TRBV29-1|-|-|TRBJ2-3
TGCAGCGTGGCGGGGATCACAGATACGCAGTATTTT
CSVAGITDTQYF
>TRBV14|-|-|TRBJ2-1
TGTGCCAGCAGCCAAGATCCCATCAATGAGCAGTTCTTC
CASSQDPINEQFF
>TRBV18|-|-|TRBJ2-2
TGTGCCAGCTCACCGGTGGGAGCCGGGGAGCTGTTTTTT
CASSPVGAGELFF
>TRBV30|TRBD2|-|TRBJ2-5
TGTGCCTGGGGACTAGCGGGCGAGACCCAGTACTTC
CAWGLAGETQYF
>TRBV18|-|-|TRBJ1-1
TGTGCCAGCACGCAGGGTGCGGACACTGAAGCTTTCTTT
CASTQGADTEAFF
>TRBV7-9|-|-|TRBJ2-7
TGTGCCAGCAGCCCACTCGGGGCCTCCTACGAGCAGTACTTC
CASSPLGASYEQYF
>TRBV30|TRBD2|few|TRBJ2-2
TGTGCCTTGGGAGGGCAGGACACCGGGGAGCTGTTTTTT
CALGGQDTGELFF
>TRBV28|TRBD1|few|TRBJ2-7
TGTGCCAGCAGTTCTCGTGGACAGGGGAGGGAGCAGTACTTC
CASSSRGQGREQYF
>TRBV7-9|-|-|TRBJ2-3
TGTGCCAGCAGCTTCTTCCTAGGGAACACAGATACGCAGTATTTT
CASSFFLGNTDTQYF
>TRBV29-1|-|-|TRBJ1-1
TGCAGCTCTGAGGGGCCGGTTAACACTGAAGCTTTCTTT
CSSEGPVNTEAFF
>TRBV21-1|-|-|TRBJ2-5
TGTGCCAGCAGCAATCGGCGAGAGCGGGAGACCCAGTACTTC
CASSNRRERETQYF
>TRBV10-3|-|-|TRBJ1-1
TGTGCCACCCGAAGAGGGATGAACACTGAAGCTTTCTTT
CATRRGMNTEAFF
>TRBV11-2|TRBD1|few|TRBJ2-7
TGTGCCAGCAGCCCAGGGACAGCCGTCTACGAGCAGTACTTC
CASSPGTAVYEQYF
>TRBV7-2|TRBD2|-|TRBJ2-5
TGTGCCAGCAGCGCGGGACTAGACGGGACCCAGTACTTC
CASSAGLDGTQYF
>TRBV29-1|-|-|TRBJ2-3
TGCAGCTCCGGGGGCCGGGATACGCAGTATTTT
CSSGGRDTQYF
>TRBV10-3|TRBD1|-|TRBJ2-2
TGTGCCAGCCGGACAGGGGAGGCCGGGGAGCTGTTTTTT
CASRTGEAGELFF
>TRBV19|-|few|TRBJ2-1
TGTGCCAGTAGTTTGGTAGACAATGAGCAGTTCTTC
CASSLVDNEQFF